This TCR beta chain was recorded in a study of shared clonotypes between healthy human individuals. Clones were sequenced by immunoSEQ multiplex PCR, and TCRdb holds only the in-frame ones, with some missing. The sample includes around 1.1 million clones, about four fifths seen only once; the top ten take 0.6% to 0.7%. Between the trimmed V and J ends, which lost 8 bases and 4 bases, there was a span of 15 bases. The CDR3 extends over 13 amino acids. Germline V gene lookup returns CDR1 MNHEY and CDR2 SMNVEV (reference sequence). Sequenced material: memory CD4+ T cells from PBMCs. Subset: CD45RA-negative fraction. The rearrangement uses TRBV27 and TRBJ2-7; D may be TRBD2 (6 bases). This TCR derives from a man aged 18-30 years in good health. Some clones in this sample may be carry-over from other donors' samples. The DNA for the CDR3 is TGTGCCAGCGGCGTCGCGGGATTATACGAGCAGTACTTC. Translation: CASGVAGLYEQYF.